This record covers a single T cell receptor (beta chain). This sample is part of a study of blood T cell repertoires in COVID-19. Study as a whole: COVID-19 samples, acute and convalescent, were from the United States, Italy and Spain. T cells, B-cell-depleted T cells, or PBMCs provided the cDNA or gDNA that served as material.

This CDR3 spans 13 amino acids. Germline V gives CDR1 SGHVS, CDR2 FQNEAQ. Trimming cost V 2 bases and J 7 bases, with 11 bases left between them. The authors' processing: Amplification of reference gene primers was used by the study to estimate nucleated cell counts. The method was immunoSEQ multiplex PCR; TCRdb's version includes in-frame clones alone and lacks a portion of them. V and J calls and clone size are as listed in that table; D and trimming were resolved from the DNA. The sample includes about 120,000 clones, 60% to 85% of them seen just once. This chain links TRBV7-8 with TRBJ2-5; D possibly corresponds to TRBD2 (6 bases). The clonotype originates from a man aged 65 to 85 with acute or convalescent COVID-19. Source material: peripheral blood. This chain's CDR3 is CASSLSWRGTQYF. CDR3 DNA sequence: TGTGCCAGCAGCTTATCGTGGAGGGGGACCCAGTACTTC.